These 20 T cell receptor beta chains share one sample of origin, sequenced in a study of regulatory T cells in long-lasting Graves disease. Arm-PCR of CDR3 regions and iRepertoire HTBI primers were used to build TCR beta libraries. MiXCR, applied by TCRdb to the multiplex PCR reads, yields one record per CDR3 protein. The sample carries 400,000 to 450,000 distinct CDR3 sequences, less than 20% recorded once. Sample time point: newly diagnosed GD, antithyroid drugs for less than 3 months. Construction of the TCR library relied on RNA isolated from PBMCs. These sequences were also reported in another study, on T cells in Graves' hyperthyroidism and ophthalmopathy.

The sequencing used peripheral blood mononuclear cells (PBMCs), collected at new diagnosis, from a patient treated with antithyroid drugs. The receptors shown here come from a woman aged 25 to 45 with Graves disease.

The rearrangement uses TRBV10-2 and TRBJ2-1; D perhaps matches TRBD1 (7 bases). Germline V gene lookup returns CDR1 WSHSY and CDR2 SAAADI. The CDR3 has 14 residues. Trimming took 5 bases from V and 7 from J, leaving 15 bases between them. CDR3 sequence: CASSPGGWENEQFF. The DNA for the CDR3 is TGCGCCAGCAGTCCAGGGGGGTGGGAAAATGAGCAGTTCTTC.

Ten or more counts support this clonotype. This chain links TRBV20-1 with TRBJ1-1; D remains ambiguous. Trimming left V 3 bases short and J 2 bases short, with 10 bases between. The CDR3 has 13 residues. Germline lookup yields CDR1 DFQATT and CDR2 SNEGSKA (reference sequence). The CDR3 here is CSARGGVNTEAFF. CDR3 sequence (DNA): TGCAGTGCTAGGGGTGGTGTAAACACTGAAGCTTTCTTT.

This chain links TRBV20-1 with TRBJ2-7, with D perhaps assigned TRBD1 or TRBD2 (5 bases each). Trimming left V 7 bases short and J 1 base short, with 17 bases between. Germline-derived CDR1 and CDR2 are DFQATT and SNEGSKA (reference sequence). The CDR3 has 14 amino acids. The CDR3 bases are TGCAGTGTTGCCTTCAGGGACGGTTCCTACGAGCAGTACTTC. Translation: CSVAFRDGSYEQYF.

This clonotype was seen repeatedly, ten times or more. The CDR3 DNA is TGTGCCAGCAGCGATGACGGTGGTAACTATAATTCACCCCTCCACTTT. This translates into CASSDDGGNYNSPLHF. The rearrangement uses TRBV2 and TRBJ1-6; D is uncertain. The CDR3 has 16 residues. V was pared by 6 bases and J by 3 bases, with 15 bases between. Germline V gene data show CDR1 as SNHLY and CDR2 as FYNNEI.

The CDR3 DNA sequence: TGTGCCAGTAGTATCATGGACAGGGGTTCTGGCAATCAGCCCCAGCATTTT. Its protein is CASSIMDRGSGNQPQHF. The chain employs TRBV19 and TRBJ1-5, with 9 positions matching TRBD1. The length of the CDR3 is 17 residues. Germline-derived CDR1 and CDR2 are LNHDA and SQIVND (reference sequence). The V and J ends lost 3 bases and 2 bases, in that order; junction bases with no gene match: 8.

This clonotype was counted at least ten times. This chain uses TRBV12-3 or TRBV12-4 with TRBJ2-3; 7 bases match TRBD2. This CDR3 is built from 20 residues. J gave up 6 bases and V 4 bases, and 25 bases lay outside the gene matches. CDR3 DNA sequence: TGTGCCAGCAGTTCGGCGTTGAGTCGGCGGGAGTTACCAGCCCGTGATACGCAGTATTTT. It encodes CASSSALSRRELPARDTQYF.

The J gene is TRBJ2-5, the V gene TRBV5-6, with 7 bases matching TRBD1. The V segment lost 0 bases and the J segment 2 bases; nucleotides outside the gene matches: 7. Germline CDR1 and CDR2: SGHDT and YYEEEE. The CDR3 has 16 residues. DNA for the CDR3: TGTGCCAGCAGCTTGGAAGAGGGGGCAGGACAAGAGACCCAGTACTTC. Residues: CASSLEEGAGQETQYF.

The table lists this clonotype with many counts. The chain uses TRBV14 and TRBJ1-2; D not certain. The CDR3 has 13 residues. Germline V gene sequence: CDR1 SGHDN, CDR2 FVKESK. V was clipped by 4 bases and J by 2 bases, with 8 bases between them. CDR3 loop: CASSPTENYGYTF. CDR3 nucleotides: TGTGCCAGCAGCCCTACAGAAAACTATGGCTACACCTTC.

This clonotype was seen at least ten times. The rearrangement uses TRBV11-2 and TRBJ2-5; 11 positions agree with TRBD2. This CDR3 spans 14 amino acids. CDR1 and CDR2 (germline): SGHAT, FQNNGV. With 4 bases clipped from V and 7 bases from J, the junction kept 5 bases outside the gene matches. The CDR3 nucleotides are TGTGCCAGCAGCTCCGGGACTAGCGGACGGACCCAGTACTTC. This gives the protein CASSSGTSGRTQYF.

The table lists this clonotype with many counts. The genes are TRBV28 and TRBJ1-5; D might be TRBD1 (5 bases). Germline CDR1 MDHEN, CDR2 SYDVKM. The CDR3 has 14 amino acids. V was trimmed by 5 bases and J by 9 bases, leaving 17 bases between them. The CDR3 DNA follows: TGTGCCAGCAGTCCCGGGACCGGAGTGCGGCCCCAGCATTTT. Protein sequence: CASSPGTGVRPQHF. Complete variable domain (other parts from reference TRBV28 and TRBJ1-5): DVKVTQSSRYLVKRTGEKVFLECVQDMDHENMFWYRQDPGLGLRLIYFSYDVKMKEKGDIPEGYSVSREKKERFSLILESASTNQTSMYLCASSPGTGVRPQHFGDGTRLSIL.

This clonotype occurred many times. The chain recombines TRBV7-2 with TRBJ2-5; D unresolved. The CDR3 runs 13 residues. Germline CDR1 reads SGHTA; CDR2 reads FQGNSA. V lost 0 bases, J lost 4 bases, and 6 bases lay in between. CDR3 sequence reads: CASSLAFIETQYF. CDR3 nucleotide sequence: TGTGCCAGCAGCTTAGCATTCATAGAGACCCAGTACTTC.

This clonotype was recorded many times. J is TRBJ2-3 and V is TRBV7-9, with D uncertain. This CDR3 has 13 residues. Per the germline V gene, CDR1 is SEHNR and CDR2 is FQNEAQ (reference sequence). Trimming removed 3 bases from V and 5 bases from J, with 9 bases in between. As DNA, the CDR3 is TGTGCCAGCAGCTTGATAATTGGAGATACGCAGTATTTT. Translation gives CASSLIIGDTQYF.

This chain connects TRBV28 to TRBJ2-4; 7 nucleotides match TRBD2. J lost 1 base, V lost 6 bases, and 9 bases had no gene match. The length of the CDR3 is 16 residues. Looked up from germline, CDR1 is MDHEN and CDR2 is SYDVKM. For the CDR3, the DNA is TGTGCCAGCAGCCGAACTAGCGAGGAGGCCAAAAACATTCAGTACTTC. It yields the protein CASSRTSEEAKNIQYF.

In this sample, this clonotype turned up once. At one boundary the junction diverges from the germline segment, which might be a read error. The chain combines TRBV18 with TRBJ2-7; no firm D call. CDR3 length: 14 amino acids. CDR1 and CDR2 (germline): KGHSH, LQKENI. This chain's CDR3 is CASSPLNRAYEPYF. The CDR3 nucleotides are TGTGCCAGCTCACCACTGAACCGCGCCTACGAGCCGTACTTC.

This rearrangement joins TRBV6-1 to TRBJ2-2, with 7 bases identical to TRBD1. V trimming: 3 bases; J trimming: 3 bases; junction bases outside the gene matches: 4. CDR1 is MNHNS, CDR2 SASEGT, per germline. The CDR3 is made up of 15 amino acids. The CDR3 nucleotides read TGTGCCAGCAGTGAGACAGGGAGAGACACCGGGGAGCTGTTTTTT. Translated, it gives CASSETGRDTGELFF.

With regard to this clonotype: A much larger clone differs by one base, so this may be a read error. The chain links TRBV10-3 to TRBJ2-5; D is tentatively TRBD1 or TRBD2 (5 bases each). The closer fit of TRBJ2-1 to the DNA end suggests the J call may be wrong. The CDR3 covers 14 residues. CDR1 and CDR2 (germline): ENHRY, SYGVKD. CDR3 nucleotides: TGTGCCATCGCCTCTGGGGGTGAGGAAGAGACCCAGTTCTTC. It codes for CAIASGGEEETQFF.

A few counts support this clonotype. J is TRBJ1-1 and V is TRBV20-1, with D uncertain. The germline V gene has CDR1 DFQATT and CDR2 SNEGSKA (reference sequence). The CDR3 consists of 14 residues. V lost 3 bases and J lost 0, with 11 bases in between. The DNA for the CDR3 is TGCAGTGCTAGCGAGGGCCTGGTGAACACTGAAGCTTTCTTT. Translated, it gives CSASEGLVNTEAFF.

The table lists this clonotype with a few counts. The chain carries TRBV4-2 and TRBJ2-3, with D possibly matching TRBD1 (5 bases). The V gene's germline CDR1 is LGHNA and CDR2 YNFKEQ. The CDR3 length is 15 residues. The V end lost 0 bases, the J end lost 3 bases, and 10 bases lay between the germline ends. CDR3 sequence (DNA): TGTGCCAGCAGCCAAGAGGGTGGACAAACAGATACGCAGTATTTT. The encoded protein is CASSQEGGQTDTQYF.

To note about this clonotype: One junction end disagrees with the germline gene, perhaps due to a read error. This sequence joins TRBV10-3 and TRBJ2-1, with D unclear. CDR3 size: 13 residues. CDR1 is ENHRY and CDR2 is SYGVKD in the germline V gene. CDR3 residues: CAISEEHLNEQFF. CDR3 sequence (DNA): TGTGCCATTAGTGAGGAACATCTCAATGAGCAGTTCTTC.

This rearrangement joins TRBV20-1 to TRBJ2-3; D remains ambiguous. V lost 6 bases, J lost 0 bases, and 16 bases lay in between. The germline V gene encodes CDR1 DFQATT and CDR2 SNEGSKA (reference sequence). This CDR3 spans 15 amino acids. CDR3 DNA sequence: TGCAGTGCCGAGGACCCATCTATAAGCACAGATACGCAGTATTTT. Translated: CSAEDPSISTDTQYF.